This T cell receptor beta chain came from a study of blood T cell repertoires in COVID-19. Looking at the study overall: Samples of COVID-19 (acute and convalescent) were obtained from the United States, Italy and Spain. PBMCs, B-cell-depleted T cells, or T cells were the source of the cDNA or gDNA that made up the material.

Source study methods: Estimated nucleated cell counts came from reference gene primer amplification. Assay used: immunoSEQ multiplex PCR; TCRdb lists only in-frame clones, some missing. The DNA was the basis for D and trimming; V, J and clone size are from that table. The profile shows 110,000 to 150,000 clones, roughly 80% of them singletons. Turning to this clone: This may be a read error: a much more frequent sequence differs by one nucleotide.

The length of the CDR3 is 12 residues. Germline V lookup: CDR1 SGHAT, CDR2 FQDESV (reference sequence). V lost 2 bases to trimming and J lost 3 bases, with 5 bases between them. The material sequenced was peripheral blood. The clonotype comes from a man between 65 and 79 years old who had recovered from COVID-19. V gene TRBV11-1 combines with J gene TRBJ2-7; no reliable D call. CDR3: CASSLMSYEQYF. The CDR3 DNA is TGTGCCAGCAGCTTAATGAGCTACGAGCAGTACTTC.